This note documents a single T cell receptor beta chain sequence. Unstimulated PBMCs were sorted into CD3+CD4+ and CD3+CD8+ populations. Germline trimming cut 1 base from V and 4 bases from J; bases unmatched to any gene: 2. Germline V gene lookup returns CDR1 SGHTA and CDR2 FQGNSA. This CDR3 region has 15 residues. Libraries were prepared by immunoSEQ multiplex PCR; TCRdb keeps only in-frame clonotypes and omits some of them. Seen here are tens of thousands of clones, 70% observed once, and the top ten hold 2.5% to 3%. The sample is drawn from a study of T cell clones after liver transplantation. Sequencing used CD4+ T cells from blood, obtained at the approximately 16-month timepoint. The source is a human patient who received a liver transplant. Some T cells may be transferred from the graft donor. The chain carries TRBV7-2 and TRBJ2-1, with 9 nucleotides matching TRBD2. In DNA, the CDR3 is TGTGCCAGCAGCTTAGGGGGACTAGCTTACAATGAGCAGTTCTTC. Translated: CASSLGGLAYNEQFF.